This T cell receptor beta chain was captured in a study of CD8 T cells in Susac syndrome. Negative isolation was used for CD8+ and CD4+ T cells and FACS enrichment for TEMRA cells. Random hexamers primed reverse transcription of about 0.5 to 1 ug RNA. TCRdb ran MiXCR on the immunoSEQ multiplex PCR reads and lists one entry per CDR3 protein. The sample carries roughly 60,000 distinct CDR3 sequences, around nine tenths recorded once. Sequenced: CD8+ T cells from PBMCs. The receptor was isolated from a human donor in good health.

Here the CDR3 DNA reads TGTGCCAGCAGCTTAGCCCGGGAGGCTGAAGCTTTCTTT. Protein sequence: CASSLAREAEAFF. The chain uses TRBV13 and TRBJ1-1, with D hard to call. CDR3 length: 13 residues. Germline-derived CDR1 and CDR2 are PRHDT and FYEKMQ (reference sequence). V was clipped by 1 base and J by 6 bases, with 9 bases between them.